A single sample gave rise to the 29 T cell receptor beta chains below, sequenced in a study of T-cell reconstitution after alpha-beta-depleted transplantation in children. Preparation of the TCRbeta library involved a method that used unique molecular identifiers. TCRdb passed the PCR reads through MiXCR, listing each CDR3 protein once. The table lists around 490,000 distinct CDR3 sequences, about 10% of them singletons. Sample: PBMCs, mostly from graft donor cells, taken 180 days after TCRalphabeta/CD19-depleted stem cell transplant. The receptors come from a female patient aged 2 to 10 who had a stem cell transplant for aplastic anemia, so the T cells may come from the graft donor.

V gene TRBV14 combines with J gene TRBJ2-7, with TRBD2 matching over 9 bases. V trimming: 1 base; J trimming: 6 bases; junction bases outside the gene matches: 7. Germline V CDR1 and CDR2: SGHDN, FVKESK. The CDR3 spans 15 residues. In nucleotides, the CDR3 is TGTGCCAGCAGCCAAGGTGCGGGAGGGCCTTTCGAGCAGTACTTC. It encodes CASSQGAGGPFEQYF. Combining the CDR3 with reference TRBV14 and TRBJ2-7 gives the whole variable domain EAGVTQFPSHSVIEKGQTVTLRCDPISGHDNLYWYRRVMGKEIKFLLHFVKESKQDESGMPNNRFLAERTGGTYSTLKVQPAELEDSGVYFCASSQGAGGPFEQYFGPGTRLTVT.

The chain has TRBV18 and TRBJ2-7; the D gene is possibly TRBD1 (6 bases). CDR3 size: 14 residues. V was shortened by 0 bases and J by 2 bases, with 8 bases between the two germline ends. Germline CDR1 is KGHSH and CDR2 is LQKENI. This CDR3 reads CASSPPRGTYEQYF. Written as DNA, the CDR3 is TGTGCCAGCTCACCACCCAGGGGAACCTACGAGCAGTACTTC.

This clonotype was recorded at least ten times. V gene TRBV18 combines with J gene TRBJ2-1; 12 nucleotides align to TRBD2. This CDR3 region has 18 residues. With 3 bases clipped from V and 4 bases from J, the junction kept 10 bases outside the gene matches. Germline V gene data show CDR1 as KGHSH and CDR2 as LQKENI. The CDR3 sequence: CASSPRAPGLAGYNEQFF. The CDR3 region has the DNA TGTGCCAGCTCACCCCGGGCGCCGGGACTAGCGGGTTACAATGAGCAGTTCTTC.

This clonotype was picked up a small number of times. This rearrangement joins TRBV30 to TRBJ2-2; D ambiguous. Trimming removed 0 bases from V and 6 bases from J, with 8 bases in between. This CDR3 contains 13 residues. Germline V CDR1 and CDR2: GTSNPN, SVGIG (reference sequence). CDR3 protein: CAWSVQFPGELFF. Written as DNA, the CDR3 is TGTGCCTGGAGTGTACAATTTCCCGGGGAGCTGTTTTTT. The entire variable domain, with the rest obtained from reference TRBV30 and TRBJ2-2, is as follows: SQTIHQWPATLVQPVGSPLSLECTVEGTSNPNLYWYRQAAGRGLQLLFYSVGIGQISSEVPQNLSASRPQDRQFILSSKKLLLSDSGFYLCAWSVQFPGELFFGEGSRLTVL.

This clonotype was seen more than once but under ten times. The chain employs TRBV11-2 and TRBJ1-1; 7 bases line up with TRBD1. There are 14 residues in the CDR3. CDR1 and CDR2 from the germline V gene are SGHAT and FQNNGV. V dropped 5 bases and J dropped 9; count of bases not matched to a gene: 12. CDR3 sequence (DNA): TGTGCCAGCAGCCCACAGGGGTCAATGGGGAAAGCTTTCTTT. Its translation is CASSPQGSMGKAFF.

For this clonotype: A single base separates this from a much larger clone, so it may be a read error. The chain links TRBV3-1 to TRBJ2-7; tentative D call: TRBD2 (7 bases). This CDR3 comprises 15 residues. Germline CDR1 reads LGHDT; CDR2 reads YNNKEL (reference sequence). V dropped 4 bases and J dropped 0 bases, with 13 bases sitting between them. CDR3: CASSPGDYFSYEQYF. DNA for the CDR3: TGTGCCAGCAGCCCAGGGGACTACTTCTCCTACGAGCAGTACTTC.

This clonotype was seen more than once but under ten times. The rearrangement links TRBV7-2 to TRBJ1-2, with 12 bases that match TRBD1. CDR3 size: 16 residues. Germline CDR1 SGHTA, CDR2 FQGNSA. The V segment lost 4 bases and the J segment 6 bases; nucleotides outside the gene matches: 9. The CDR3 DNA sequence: TGTGCCAGCAGCTCGCGATGGGGACAGGGGGCGGATGGCTACACCTTC. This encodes CASSSRWGQGADGYTF.

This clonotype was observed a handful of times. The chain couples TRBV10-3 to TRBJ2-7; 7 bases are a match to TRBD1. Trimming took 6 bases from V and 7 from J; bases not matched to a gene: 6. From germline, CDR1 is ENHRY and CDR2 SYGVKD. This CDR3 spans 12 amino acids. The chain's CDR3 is CAIRGQFEEQYF. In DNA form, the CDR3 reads TGTGCCATCAGGGGACAGTTTGAAGAGCAGTACTTC.

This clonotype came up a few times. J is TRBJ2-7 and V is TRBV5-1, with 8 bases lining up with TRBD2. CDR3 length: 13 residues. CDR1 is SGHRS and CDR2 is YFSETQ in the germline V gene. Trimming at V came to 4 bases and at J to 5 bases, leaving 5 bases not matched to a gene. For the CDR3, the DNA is TGCGCCAGCAGCCCCGGACTAGCCCACGAGCAGTACGTC. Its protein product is CASSPGLAHEQYV.

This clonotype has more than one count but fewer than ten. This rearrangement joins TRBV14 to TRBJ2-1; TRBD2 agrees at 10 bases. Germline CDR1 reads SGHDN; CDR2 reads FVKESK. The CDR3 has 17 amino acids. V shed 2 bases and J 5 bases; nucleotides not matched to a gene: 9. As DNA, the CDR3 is TGTGCCAGCAGCCAACTAGCGGGAGTGCTGTGGGACAATGAGCAGTTCTTC. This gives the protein CASSQLAGVLWDNEQFF.

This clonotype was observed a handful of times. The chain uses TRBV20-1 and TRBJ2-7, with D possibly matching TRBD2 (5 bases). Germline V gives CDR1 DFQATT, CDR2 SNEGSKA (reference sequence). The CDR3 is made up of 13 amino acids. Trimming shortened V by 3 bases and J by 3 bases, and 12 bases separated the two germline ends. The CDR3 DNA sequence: TGCAGTGCTAGGGGAGAGTCAAGCTACGAGCAGTACTTC. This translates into CSARGESSYEQYF.

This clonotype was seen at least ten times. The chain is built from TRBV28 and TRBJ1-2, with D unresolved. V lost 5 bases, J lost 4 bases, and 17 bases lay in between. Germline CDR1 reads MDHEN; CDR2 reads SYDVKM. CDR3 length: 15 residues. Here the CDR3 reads CASSRAALLGYGYTF. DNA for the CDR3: TGTGCCAGCAGTAGGGCAGCCCTCCTTGGCTATGGCTACACCTTC.

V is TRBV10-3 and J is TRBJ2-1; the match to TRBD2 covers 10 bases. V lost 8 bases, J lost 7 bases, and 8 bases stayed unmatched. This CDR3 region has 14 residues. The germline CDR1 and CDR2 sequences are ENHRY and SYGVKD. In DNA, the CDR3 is TGTGCCATCGGCGAGCGGGGGGGAGGTAATGAGCAGTTCTTC. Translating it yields CAIGERGGGNEQFF.

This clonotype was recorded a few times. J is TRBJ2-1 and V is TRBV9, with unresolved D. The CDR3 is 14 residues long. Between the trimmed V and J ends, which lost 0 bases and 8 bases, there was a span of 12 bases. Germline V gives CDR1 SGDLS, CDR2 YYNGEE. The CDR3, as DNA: TGTGCCAGCAGCGTAGCTGGCGGCTTCTATGAGCAGTTCTTC. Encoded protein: CASSVAGGFYEQFF.

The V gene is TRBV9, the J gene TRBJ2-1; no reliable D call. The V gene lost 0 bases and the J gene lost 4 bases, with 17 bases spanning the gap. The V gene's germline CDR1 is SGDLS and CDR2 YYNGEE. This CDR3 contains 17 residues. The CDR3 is CASSVDNSPFTYNEQFF. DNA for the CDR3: TGTGCCAGCAGCGTAGATAACAGCCCCTTTACTTACAATGAGCAGTTCTTC.

CDR3: CSVSWGQGGPNEQFF. For the CDR3, the DNA is TGCAGCGTTTCGTGGGGACAGGGGGGCCCCAATGAGCAGTTCTTC. The chain couples TRBV29-1 to TRBJ2-1, with TRBD1 matching over 11 bases. CDR1 SQVTM and CDR2 ANQGSEA come from the germline V gene. Germline trimming cut 5 bases from V and 6 bases from J; bases unmatched to any gene: 9. The CDR3 loop spans 15 amino acids.

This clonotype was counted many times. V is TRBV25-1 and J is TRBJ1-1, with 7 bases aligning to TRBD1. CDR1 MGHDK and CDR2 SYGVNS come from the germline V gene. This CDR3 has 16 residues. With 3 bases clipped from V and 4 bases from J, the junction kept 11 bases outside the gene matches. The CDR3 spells CASSDRGQAEGTEAFF. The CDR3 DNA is TGTGCCAGCAGTGATCGAGGACAGGCCGAGGGCACTGAAGCTTTCTTT. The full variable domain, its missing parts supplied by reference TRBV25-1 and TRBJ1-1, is EADIYQTPRYLVIGTGKKITLECSQTMGHDKMYWYQQDPGMELHLIHYSYGVNSTEKGDLSSESTVSRIRTEHFPLTLESARPSHTSQYLCASSDRGQAEGTEAFFGQGTRLTVV.

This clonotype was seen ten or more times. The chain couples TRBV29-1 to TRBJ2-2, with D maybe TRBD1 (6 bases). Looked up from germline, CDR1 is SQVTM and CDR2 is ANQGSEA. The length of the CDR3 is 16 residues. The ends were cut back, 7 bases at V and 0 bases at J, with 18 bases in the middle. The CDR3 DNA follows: TGCAGCGGGAATACAGGGTCCGGGGCGAACACCGGGGAGCTGTTTTTT. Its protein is CSGNTGSGANTGELFF.

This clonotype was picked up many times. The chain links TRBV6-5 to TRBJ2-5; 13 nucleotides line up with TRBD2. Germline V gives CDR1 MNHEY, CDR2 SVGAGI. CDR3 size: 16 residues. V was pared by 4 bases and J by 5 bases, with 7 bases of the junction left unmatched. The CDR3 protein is CASSSWTSGSWETQYF. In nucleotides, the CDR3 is TGTGCCAGCAGTTCCTGGACTAGCGGGAGTTGGGAGACCCAGTACTTC.

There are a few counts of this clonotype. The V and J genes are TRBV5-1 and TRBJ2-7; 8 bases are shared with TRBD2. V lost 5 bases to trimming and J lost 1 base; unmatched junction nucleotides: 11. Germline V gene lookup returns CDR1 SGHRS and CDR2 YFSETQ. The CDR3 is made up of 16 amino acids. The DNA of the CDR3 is TGCGCCAGCAGTCCGGGAGGGGCCTTCCTTTCCTACGAGCAGTACGTC. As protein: CASSPGGAFLSYEQYV.

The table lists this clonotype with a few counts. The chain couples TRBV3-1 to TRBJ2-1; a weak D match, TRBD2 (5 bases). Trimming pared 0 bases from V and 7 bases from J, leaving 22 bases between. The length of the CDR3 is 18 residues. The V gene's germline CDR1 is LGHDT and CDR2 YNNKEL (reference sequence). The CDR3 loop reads CASSQEQRQPGTENEQFF. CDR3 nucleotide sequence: TGTGCCAGCAGCCAAGAACAGCGCCAGCCGGGAACGGAGAATGAGCAGTTCTTC.

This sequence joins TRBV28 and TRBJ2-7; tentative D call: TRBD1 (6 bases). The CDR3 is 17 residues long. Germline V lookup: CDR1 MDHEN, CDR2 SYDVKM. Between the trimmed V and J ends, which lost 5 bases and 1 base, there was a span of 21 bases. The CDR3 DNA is TGTGCCAGCAGTCCACGGGGCCTAGACAGGCTATCCTACGAGCAGTACTTC. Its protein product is CASSPRGLDRLSYEQYF.

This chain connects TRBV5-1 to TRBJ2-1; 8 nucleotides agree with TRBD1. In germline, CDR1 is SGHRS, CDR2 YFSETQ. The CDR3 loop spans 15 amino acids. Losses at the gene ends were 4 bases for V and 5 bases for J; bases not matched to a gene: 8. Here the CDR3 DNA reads TGCGCCAGCAGCCCTTTCCGGGACAGGAACAATGAGCAGTTCTTC. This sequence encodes CASSPFRDRNNEQFF.

The CDR3 DNA follows: TGCGCCAGCAGCTGGGGGACTAGCGGGAGTATATCCTACGAGCAGTACTTC. It codes for CASSWGTSGSISYEQYF. J is TRBJ2-7 and V is TRBV5-1; TRBD2 aligns across 14 bases. From germline, CDR1 is SGHRS and CDR2 YFSETQ. The V gene end was trimmed by 3 bases and the J gene end by 1 base; junction bases not matched to a gene: 6. The CDR3 has 17 residues.

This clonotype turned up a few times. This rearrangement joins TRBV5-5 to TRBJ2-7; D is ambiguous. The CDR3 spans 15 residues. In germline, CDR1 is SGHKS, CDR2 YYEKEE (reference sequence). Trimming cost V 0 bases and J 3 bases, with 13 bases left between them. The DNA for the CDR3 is TGTGCCAGCAGCTTGGTGGACGCCGGGCTCTACGAGCAGTACGTC. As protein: CASSLVDAGLYEQYV.

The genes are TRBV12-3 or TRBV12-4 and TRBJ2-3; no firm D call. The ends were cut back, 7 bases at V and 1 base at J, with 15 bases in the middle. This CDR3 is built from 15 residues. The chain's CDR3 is CASTRRDAGTDTQYF. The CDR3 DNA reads TGTGCCAGCACCCGTCGCGACGCTGGCACAGATACGCAGTATTTT.

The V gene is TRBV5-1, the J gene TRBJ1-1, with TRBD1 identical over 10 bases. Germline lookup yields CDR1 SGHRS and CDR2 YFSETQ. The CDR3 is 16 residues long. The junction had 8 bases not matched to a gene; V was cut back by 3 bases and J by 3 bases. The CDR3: CASSSRTGGRDTEAFF. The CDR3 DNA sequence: TGCGCCAGCAGCTCAAGGACAGGGGGTAGGGACACTGAAGCTTTCTTT. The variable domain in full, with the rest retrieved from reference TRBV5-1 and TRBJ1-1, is KAGVTQTPRYLIKTRGQQVTLSCSPISGHRSVSWYQQTPGQGLQFLFEYFSETQRNKGNFPGRFSGRQFSNSRSEMNVSTLELGDSALYLCASSSRTGGRDTEAFFGQGTRLTVV.

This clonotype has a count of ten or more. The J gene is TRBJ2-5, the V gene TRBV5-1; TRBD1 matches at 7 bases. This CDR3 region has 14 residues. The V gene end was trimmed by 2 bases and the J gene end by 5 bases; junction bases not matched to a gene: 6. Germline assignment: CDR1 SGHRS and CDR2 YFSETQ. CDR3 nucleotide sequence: TGCGCCAGCAGCTTACAGGGGTATGAGGAGACCCAGTACTTC. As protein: CASSLQGYEETQYF.

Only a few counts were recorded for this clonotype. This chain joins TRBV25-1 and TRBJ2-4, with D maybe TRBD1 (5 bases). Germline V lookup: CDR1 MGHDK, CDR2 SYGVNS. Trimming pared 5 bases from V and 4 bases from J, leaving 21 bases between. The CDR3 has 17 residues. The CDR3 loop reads CASSFWVDTSTKNIQYF. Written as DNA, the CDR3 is TGTGCCAGCAGTTTTTGGGTGGACACCTCTACGAAAAACATTCAGTACTTC.